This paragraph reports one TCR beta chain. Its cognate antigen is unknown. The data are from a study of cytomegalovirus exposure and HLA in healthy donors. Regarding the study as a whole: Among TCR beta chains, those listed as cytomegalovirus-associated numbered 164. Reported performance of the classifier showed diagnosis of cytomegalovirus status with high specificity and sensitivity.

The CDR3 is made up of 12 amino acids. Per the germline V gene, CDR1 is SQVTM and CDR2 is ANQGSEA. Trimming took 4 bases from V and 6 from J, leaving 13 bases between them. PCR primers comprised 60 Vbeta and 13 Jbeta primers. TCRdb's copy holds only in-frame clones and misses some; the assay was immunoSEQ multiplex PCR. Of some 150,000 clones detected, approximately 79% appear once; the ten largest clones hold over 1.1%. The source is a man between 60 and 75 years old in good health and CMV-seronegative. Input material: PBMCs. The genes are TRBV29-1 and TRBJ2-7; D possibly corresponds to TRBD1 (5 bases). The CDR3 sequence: CSVVRDRSEQYF. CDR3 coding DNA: TGCAGCGTTGTCAGGGATAGGTCCGAGCAGTACTTC.